One and the same sample provided the 7 T cell receptor beta chains below, sequenced in a study of OX40 agonist ivuxolimab in advanced cancers. Some clones are missing from TCRdb's copy, which holds only in-frame ones; the method was immunoSEQ multiplex PCR. The sample has some 100,000 clones, about 80% seen once. The material sequenced was CD4+ or CD8+ T cells sorted from blood, taken in a trial of the OX40 agonist ivuxolimab. These receptors were collected from an adult with an advanced solid tumor such as melanoma, head and neck, liver or kidney cancer.

This clone was observed a few times. This chain uses TRBV4-2 with TRBJ2-1, with TRBD2 matching over 16 bases. CDR3 size: 18 residues. J was trimmed by 8 bases and V by 0 bases; bases with no gene match: 7. Germline V lookup: CDR1 LGHNA, CDR2 YNFKEQ. CDR3 nucleotides: TGTGCCAGCAGCCAAGATTGGGGGACTAGCGGGAGGGCGGATGAGCAGTTCTTC. Encoded protein: CASSQDWGTSGRADEQFF.

This chain joins TRBV9 and TRBJ2-3; 10 bases align to TRBD2. CDR3 length: 13 amino acids. Germline assignment: CDR1 SGDLS and CDR2 YYNGEE. The ends lost 4 bases at V and 6 bases at J; junction bases unmatched: 2. The CDR3 DNA follows: TGTGCCAGCAGCCTTAGCGGGAGGGATACGCAGTATTTT. Its translation: CASSLSGRDTQYF.

This clone was counted once. The chain carries TRBV4-3 and TRBJ1-4; D gene unclear. The V end lost 0 bases, the J end lost 6 bases, and 17 bases lay between the germline ends. The CDR3 runs to 17 residues. CDR1 is LGHNA and CDR2 is YSLEER in the germline V gene. CDR3 residues: CASSQDRSDLTDEKLFF. The CDR3, as DNA: TGCGCCAGCAGCCAAGATCGGAGCGACTTAACGGATGAAAAACTGTTTTTT.

This rearrangement joins TRBV6-1 to TRBJ1-5; tentative D call: TRBD1 (5 bases). Trimming left V 6 bases short and J 9 bases short, with 15 bases between. The germline gives CDR1 MNHNS, CDR2 SASEGT. The CDR3 length is 13 residues. CDR3 DNA: TGTGCCAGCAGGAGGACGGGGGGAACGCCCCAGCATTTT. Translation: CASRRTGGTPQHF.

CDR3 sequence: CASGSGSPYEQYF. Here the CDR3 DNA reads TGTGCCTCTGGGAGCGGGAGTCCCTACGAGCAGTACTTC. V and J are TRBV19 and TRBJ2-7; 8 bases align to TRBD2. Per germline, CDR1 LNHDA and CDR2 SQIVND (reference sequence). This CDR3 has 13 residues. Trimming took 11 bases from V and 2 from J; bases not matched to a gene: 8.

The rearrangement joins TRBV15 to TRBJ1-2, with D hard to call. Germline lookup yields CDR1 LNHNV and CDR2 YYDKDF (reference sequence). V was cut by 0 bases and J by 8 bases, with 7 bases left in between. This CDR3 has 12 amino acids. This CDR3 reads CATSRDSSGYTF. CDR3 sequence (DNA): TGTGCCACCAGCAGAGATTCATCGGGCTACACCTTC. The complete variable domain, with remaining parts taken from reference TRBV15 and TRBJ1-2, reads DAMVIQNPRYQVTQFGKPVTLSCSQTLNHNVMYWYQQKSSQAPKLLFHYYDKDFNNEADTPDNFQSRRPNTSFCFLDIRSPGLGDTAMYLCATSRDSSGYTFGSGTRLTVV.

V and J are TRBV5-1 and TRBJ2-1; unclear D gene. The germline V and J ends were trimmed by 4 bases and 0 bases, with 11 bases remaining between them. CDR1 SGHRS and CDR2 YFSETQ come from the germline V gene. The CDR3 totals 15 residues. CDR3: CASSGTVSSYNEQFF. In nucleotides, the CDR3 is TGCGCCAGCAGCGGAACAGTGAGCTCCTACAATGAGCAGTTCTTC.